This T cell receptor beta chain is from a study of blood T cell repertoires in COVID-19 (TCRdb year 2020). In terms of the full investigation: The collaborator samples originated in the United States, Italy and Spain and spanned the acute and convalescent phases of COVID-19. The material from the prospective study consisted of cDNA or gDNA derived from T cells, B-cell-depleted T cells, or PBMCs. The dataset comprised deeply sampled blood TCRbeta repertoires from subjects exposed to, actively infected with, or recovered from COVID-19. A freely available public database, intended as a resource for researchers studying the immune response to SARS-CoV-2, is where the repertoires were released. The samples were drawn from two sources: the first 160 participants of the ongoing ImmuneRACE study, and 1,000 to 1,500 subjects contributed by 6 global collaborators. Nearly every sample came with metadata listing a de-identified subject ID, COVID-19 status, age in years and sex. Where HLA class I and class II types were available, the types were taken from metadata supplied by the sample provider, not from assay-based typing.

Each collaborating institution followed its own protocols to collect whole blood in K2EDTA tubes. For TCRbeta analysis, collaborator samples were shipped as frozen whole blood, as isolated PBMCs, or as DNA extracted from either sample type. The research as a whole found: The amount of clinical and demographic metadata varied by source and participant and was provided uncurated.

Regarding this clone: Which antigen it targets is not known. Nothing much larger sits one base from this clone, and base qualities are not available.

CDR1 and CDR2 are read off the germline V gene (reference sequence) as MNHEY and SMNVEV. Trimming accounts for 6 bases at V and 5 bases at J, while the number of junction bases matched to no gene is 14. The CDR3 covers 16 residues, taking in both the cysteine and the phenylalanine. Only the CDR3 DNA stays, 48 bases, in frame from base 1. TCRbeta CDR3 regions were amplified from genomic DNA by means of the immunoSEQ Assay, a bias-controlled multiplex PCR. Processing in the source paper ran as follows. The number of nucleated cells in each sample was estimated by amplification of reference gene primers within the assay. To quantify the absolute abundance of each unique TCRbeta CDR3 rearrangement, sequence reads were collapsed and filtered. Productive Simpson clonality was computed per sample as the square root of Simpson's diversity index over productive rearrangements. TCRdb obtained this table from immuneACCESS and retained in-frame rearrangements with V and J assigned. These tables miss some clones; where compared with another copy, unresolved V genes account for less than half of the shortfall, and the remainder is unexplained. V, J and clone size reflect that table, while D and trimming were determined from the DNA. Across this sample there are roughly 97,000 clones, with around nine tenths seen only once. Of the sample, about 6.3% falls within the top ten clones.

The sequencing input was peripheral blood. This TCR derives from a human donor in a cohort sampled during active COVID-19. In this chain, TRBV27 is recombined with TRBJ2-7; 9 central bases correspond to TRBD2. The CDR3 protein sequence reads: CASRSPGLALIHEQYF. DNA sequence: TGTGCCAGCAGATCACCGGGACTAGCTTTGATCCACGAGCAGTACTTC.